Listed below are T cell receptor beta chains from one sample, sequenced in a study of T cells in Graves' hyperthyroidism and ophthalmopathy. Each CDR3 protein gets one entry after TCRdb re-called the multiplex PCR reads with MiXCR. The table has about 290,000 distinct CDR3 sequences, approximately 13% seen once. Material: blood. The receptors come from a woman aged 40 to 50 with Graves' hyperthyroidism. The CDR3 runs from the conserved cysteine through the conserved F or W. The D gene is left open where the match is weak. The size field is filled for only some rows; it gives once, few, many or a size class.

d_gene	abundance	v_gene	j_gene	CDR3nt	CDR3aa
NA	many	TRBV4-2	TRBJ1-1	TGTGCCAGCAGCCAAGCCCACATAGGACGGAACACTGAAGCTTTCTTT	CASSQAHIGRNTEAFF
NA	many	TRBV6-1	TRBJ2-1	TGTGCCAGCAGTGGGGACCCCCTTAGGTACAATGAGCAGTTCTTC	CASSGDPLRYNEQFF
TRBD2	many	TRBV11-2	TRBJ2-1	TGTGCCAGCAGATCGGGAGGCCTCTCCTACAATGAGCAGTTCTTC	CASRSGGLSYNEQFF
NA	many	TRBV7-9	TRBJ1-5	TGTGCCAGCAGCCTAATCAAAGGACCCTATAGCAATCAGCCCCAGCATTTT	CASSLIKGPYSNQPQHF
NA	NA	TRBV12-3/TRBV12-4	TRBJ1-6	TGTGCCAGCAGTTTACTCCGGGACGGGTCTTCACCCCTCCACTTT	CASSLLRDGSSPLHF
TRBD2	many	TRBV20-1	TRBJ2-1	TGCAGTGCTAGATCCGGGAGGGAGAATGAGCAGTTCTTC	CSARSGRENEQFF
TRBD2	many	TRBV12-3/TRBV12-4	TRBJ2-2	TGTGCCAGCAGTTTGCGCGGGAGCTCCGGGGAGCTGTTTTTT	CASSLRGSSGELFF
TRBD1	few	TRBV18	TRBJ1-1	TGTGCCAGCTCACCACCGAGGGGGCGGGACACTGAAGCTTTCTTT	CASSPPRGRDTEAFF
NA	many	TRBV19	TRBJ1-1	TGTGCCAGTAGTATCGAAGGGGGTACTTTAAAAGCTTTCTTT	CASSIEGGTLKAFF
NA	once	TRBV9	TRBJ2-3	TGTGCCAGCAGCGTAGGCCCCGATACGCAGTATTTT	CASSVGPDTQYF
TRBD2	NA	TRBV19	TRBJ2-7	TGTGCCAGCCAGACTAGCGGCCTAATGGGATCCTACGAGCAGTACTTC	CASQTSGLMGSYEQYF
NA	few	TRBV28	TRBJ2-7	TGTGCCAGCAGTCCCGAGCAGTACTTC	CASSPEQYF
NA	NA	TRBV20-1	TRBJ1-2	TGCAGTGCTCTATATGGCTACACCTTC	CSALYGYTF
NA	many	TRBV11-2	TRBJ2-2	TGTGCCAGCAGCTTGAAGCGGGTAGCCACCGGGGAGCTGTTTTTT	CASSLKRVATGELFF
NA	many	TRBV7-8	TRBJ2-2	TGTGCCAGCAGCAGCAGGGGCCTAAACACCGGGGAGCTGTTTTTT	CASSSRGLNTGELFF
TRBD1	many	TRBV28	TRBJ2-1	TGTGCCAGCAGTTTGGAGACAGGGGGTTACAATGAGCAGTTCTTC	CASSLETGGYNEQFF
TRBD1	many	TRBV7-2	TRBJ1-5	TGTGCCAGCAGCCCCTGGGACAGCTACAATCAGCCCCAGCATTTT	CASSPWDSYNQPQHF
NA	many	TRBV6-6	TRBJ1-4	TGTGCCAGCAGTTACTCGGCGGGAAACGTTGTTGAAAAACTGTTTTTT	CASSYSAGNVVEKLFF
NA	many	TRBV18	TRBJ1-2	TGTGCCAGCTCACCAGAACAGATTACCTATGGCTACACCTTC	CASSPEQITYGYTF
NA	NA	TRBV7-9	TRBJ1-3	TGTGCCAGCAGCTTAGGGACTATTAACACCATATATTTT	CASSLGTINTIYF
NA	many	TRBV10-3	TRBJ2-5	TGTGCCATCAGGGGGGGAGAGACCCAGTACTTC	CAIRGGETQYF
NA	NA	TRBV27	TRBJ2-5	TGTGCCAGCAGTTTTGTCGGGGGCGCCGAGACCCAGTACTTC	CASSFVGGAETQYF
NA	NA	TRBV10-2	TRBJ1-3	TGCGCCAGCAGTGCAGCACCGCTCTCTGGAAACACCATATATTTT	CASSAAPLSGNTIYF
NA	NA	TRBV19	TRBJ1-3	TGTGCCAGTAGTATAGGTAGAACCTCTGGAAACACCATATATTTT	CASSIGRTSGNTIYF
NA	many	TRBV6-1	TRBJ2-7	TGTGCCAGCATTGAGGGTCCGCTTACGGTCTACGAGCAGTACTTC	CASIEGPLTVYEQYF
TRBD2	many	TRBV2	TRBJ2-7	TGTGCCAGCAGTGAAGGGCGAGGCGGGAGTAGCTACGAGCAGTACTTC	CASSEGRGGSSYEQYF
NA	many	TRBV20-1	TRBJ1-3	TGCAGTGCTAGAGATCCGGTCGTCTCCTCTGGAAACACCATATATTTT	CSARDPVVSSGNTIYF
NA	many	TRBV28	TRBJ1-1	TGTGCCAGCAGACCATGGACGGGTGAAGCTTTCTTT	CASRPWTGEAFF
TRBD1	many	TRBV11-2	TRBJ2-7	TGTGCCAGCAGCATGGACAGGGGTAGTTTCGAGCAGTACTTC	CASSMDRGSFEQYF
NA	few	TRBV15	TRBJ1-5	TGTGCCACCAGCAGAGATTTGGATAGCAATCAGCCCCAGCATTTT	CATSRDLDSNQPQHF
NA	many	TRBV28	TRBJ2-3	TGTGCCAGCAGCCGACCCGGGGTAGGCACAGATACGCAGTATTTT	CASSRPGVGTDTQYF
NA	NA	TRBV19	TRBJ1-5	TGTGCCAGTGGGGGCAGGGATCAGCCCCAGCATTTT	CASGGRDQPQHF
NA	NA	TRBV27	TRBJ2-7	TGTGCCAGCAGTTTCACCCCAACAGGCTCCGAGCAGTACTTC	CASSFTPTGSEQYF
TRBD1	many	TRBV15	TRBJ2-7	TGTGCCACCAGCAGAGAATCCGGGACAGGCATCGACGAGCAGTACTTC	CATSRESGTGIDEQYF
TRBD1	NA	TRBV11-3	TRBJ2-6	TGTGCCAGCAGTCCACCGGGACAGGCGAACTCTGGGGCCAACGTCCTGACTTTC	CASSPPGQANSGANVLTF
NA	many	TRBV5-4	TRBJ2-1	TGTGCCAGCAGCCCCTTGGGGGCGGTTGGTGAGCAGTTCTTC	CASSPLGAVGEQFF
TRBD1	many	TRBV2	TRBJ1-2	TGTGCCAGCAGTGAAGCGCTTTGGAGAGGGGGCAGTGGCTACACCTTC	CASSEALWRGGSGYTF
NA	NA	TRBV7-9	TRBJ2-2	TGTGCCAGCAGACACTTGGACACCGGGGAGCTGTTTTTT	CASRHLDTGELFF
NA	NA	TRBV10-3	TRBJ1-1	TGTGCCATCAGTTCAAACGCAAAGAACACTGAAGCTTTCTTT	CAISSNAKNTEAFF
NA	many	TRBV20-1	TRBJ2-3	TGCAGTGCTCATTCGGGGGAGAGGGAGACAGATACGCAGTATTTT	CSAHSGERETDTQYF
TRBD2	few	TRBV19	TRBJ2-4	TGTGCCAGTAGTCCCTCGGGACTAGCGGGAGGGAACATTCAGTACTTC	CASSPSGLAGGNIQYF
NA	NA	TRBV18	TRBJ2-2	TGTGCCAGCTCACCAGTGGCAACCGGGGAGCTGTTTTTT	CASSPVATGELFF
NA	many	TRBV10-3	TRBJ1-5	TGTGCCATCAGTGAGTCCCAGGGCCGGGGTATAGGAGGAAATCAGCCCCAGCATTTT	CAISESQGRGIGGNQPQHF
NA	few	TRBV10-3	TRBJ2-3	TGTGCCATCAGTGAATTCCCCGACCCCCCTGCTGAGACAGATACGCAGTATTTT	CAISEFPDPPAETDTQYF
TRBD2	few	TRBV5-4	TRBJ2-2	TGTGCCAGCAGCTTGGTCTACGGGAGGCCCGGGGAGCTGTTTTTT	CASSLVYGRPGELFF
NA	few	TRBV11-3	TRBJ1-1	TGTGCCAGCAGCTTTACCCCCATAACTGAAGCTTTCTTT	CASSFTPITEAFF